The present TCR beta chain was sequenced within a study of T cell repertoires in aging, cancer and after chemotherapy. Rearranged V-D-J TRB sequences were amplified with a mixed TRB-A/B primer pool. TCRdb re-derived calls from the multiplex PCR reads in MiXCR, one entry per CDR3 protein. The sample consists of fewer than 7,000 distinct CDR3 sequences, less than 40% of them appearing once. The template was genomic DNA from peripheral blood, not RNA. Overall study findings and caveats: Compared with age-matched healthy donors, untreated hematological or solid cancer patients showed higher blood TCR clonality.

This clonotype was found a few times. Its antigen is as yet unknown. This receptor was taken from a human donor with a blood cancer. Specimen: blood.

CDR3: CASSPPGTGSGDTQYF. The CDR3 region has the DNA TGTGCCAGCAGTCCCCCCGGGACAGGGTCGGGAGATACGCAGTATTTT. This sequence joins TRBV6-5 and TRBJ2-3, with 9 bases lining up with TRBD1. CDR3 length equals 16 residues. CDR1 is MNHEY, CDR2 SVGAGI, per germline. V shed 5 bases and J 5 bases; nucleotides not matched to a gene: 11.